The 9 T cell receptor beta chains presented below share a single source sample, sequenced in a study of blood T cell repertoires in COVID-19. Sequencing was performed with immunoSEQ multiplex PCR; in TCRdb, only in-frame clones are kept and a portion is missing. The sample has 150,000 or so clones; 60% to 85% are singletons. Sequenced: peripheral blood. All receptors derive from an older man with acute or convalescent COVID-19.

The gene calls are TRBV11-2 and TRBJ2-5; possible D gene TRBD1, 6 bases. Germline V gene data show CDR1 as SGHAT and CDR2 as FQNNGV. CDR3 length: 14 amino acids. V dropped 5 bases and J dropped 5 bases, with 15 bases sitting between them. As DNA, the CDR3 is TGTGCCAGCAGCGGGCTCGGGCAGGGGGAGACCCAGTACTTC. Protein: CASSGLGQGETQYF.

This clone showed up just a few times. The rearrangement uses TRBV28 and TRBJ2-5, with D perhaps TRBD2 (6 bases). The CDR3 runs to 15 residues. From germline, CDR1 is MDHEN and CDR2 SYDVKM. The V gene lost 2 bases and the J gene lost 4 bases, with 14 bases spanning the gap. CDR3 nucleotide sequence: TGTGCCAGCAGTTTAATCCGTCGGGAGAGAGAGACCCAGTACTTC. Its protein is CASSLIRRERETQYF.

The J gene is TRBJ2-7, the V gene TRBV20-1, with 9 bases lining up with TRBD1. The CDR3 is 13 amino acids. Unmatched junction bases numbered 3, after V lost 3 bases and J lost 3 bases. Germline V gene lookup returns CDR1 DFQATT and CDR2 SNEGSKA (reference sequence). CDR3 nucleotide sequence: TGCAGTGCTAGTGAGGACAGGGGCTACGAGCAGTACTTC. Translation: CSASEDRGYEQYF.

The rearrangement joins TRBV11-2 to TRBJ2-1; tentative D call: TRBD1 (6 bases). Germline loops: CDR1 SGHAT, CDR2 FQNNGV. V gave up 4 bases and J gave up 3 bases, with 7 bases separating them. This CDR3 contains 13 residues. CDR3 residues: CASSWTVYNEQFF. CDR3 bases: TGTGCCAGCAGCTGGACAGTCTACAATGAGCAGTTCTTC.

The chain joins TRBV11-3 to TRBJ2-5, with 12 bases that match TRBD2. V lost 3 bases to trimming and J lost 4 bases; unmatched junction nucleotides: 9. The CDR3 is 17 residues long. CDR1 and CDR2 (germline): SGHNT, YENEEA. The CDR3 nucleotides read TGTGCCAGCAGCTTCCTAGCGGGGGGGCCGGTGGGAGAGACCCAGTACTTC. Encoded protein: CASSFLAGGPVGETQYF.

The V gene is TRBV7-9, the J gene TRBJ1-2; D possibly corresponds to TRBD1 (5 bases). V gave up 0 bases and J gave up 4 bases, with 9 bases separating them. Germline V lookup: CDR1 SEHNR, CDR2 FQNEAQ (reference sequence). The CDR3 sequence is 14 residues long. The CDR3 here is CASSLAGVGYGYTF. The CDR3 DNA reads as TGTGCCAGCAGCTTAGCAGGGGTTGGCTATGGCTACACCTTC.

This chain links TRBV29-1 with TRBJ1-1, with D hard to call. Looked up from germline, CDR1 is SQVTM and CDR2 is ANQGSEA. The CDR3 covers 13 residues. Trimming removed 8 bases at V and 0 bases at J, with 13 bases between. The CDR3 sequence: CSPTEFMNTEAFF. The CDR3 region has the DNA TGCAGCCCTACAGAGTTCATGAACACTGAAGCTTTCTTT. Filled out from reference TRBV29-1 and TRBJ1-1, the complete variable domain reads SAVISQKPSRDICQRGTSLTIQCQVDSQVTMMFWYRQQPGQSLTLIATANQGSEATYESGFVIDKFPISRPNLTFSTLTVSNMSPEDSSIYLCSPTEFMNTEAFFGQGTRLTVV.

This clone was observed a handful of times. The V call is TRBV7-2, the J call TRBJ1-2; D perhaps matches TRBD1 (5 bases). V shed 1 base and J shed 4 bases, with 10 bases lying between them. Germline loops: CDR1 SGHTA, CDR2 FQGNSA. The CDR3 spans 14 residues. The CDR3 nucleotides read TGTGCCAGCAGCTTAGAGGGGTACAGCTATGGCTACACCTTC. The encoded protein is CASSLEGYSYGYTF. Full variable domain (rest looked up from reference TRBV7-2 and TRBJ1-2): GAGVSQSPSNKVTEKGKDVELRCDPISGHTALYWYRQSLGQGLEFLIYFQGNSAPDKSGLPSDRFSAERTGGSVSTLTIQRTQQEDSAVYLCASSLEGYSYGYTFGSGTRLTVV.

This clone was detected only a few times. V and J are TRBV4-2 and TRBJ1-5; D possibly corresponds to TRBD1 (5 bases). Between the trimmed V and J ends, which lost 4 bases and 5 bases, there was a span of 18 bases. Germline V gene sequence: CDR1 LGHNA, CDR2 YNFKEQ. This CDR3 is built from 16 residues. The chain's CDR3 is CASSPNGGALDQPQHF. CDR3 in DNA: TGTGCCAGCAGCCCCAACGGAGGGGCGCTCGATCAGCCCCAGCATTTT.